The clone carrying this T cell receptor (beta chain) appeared a single time. What it binds is unknown. The same CDR3 is also encoded by other DNA sequences in this sample. The CDR3 extends over 14 amino acids. Germline CDR1 SGHRS, CDR2 YFSETQ. V shed 4 bases, J shed 3 bases, and the junction held 4 bases outside the gene matches. This specimen comes from a study of shared clonotypes between healthy human individuals. Points from the study as a whole: Shared clonotypes across all four donors exceeded non-shared ones in generation probability.

The protocol was immunoSEQ multiplex PCR, while the TCRdb copy is restricted to in-frame clones and leaves out a portion. The table includes approximately 2.5 million clones, 90% to 95% detected once. This receptor was identified in a man younger than 35 in good health. Some clones in this sample may be carry-over from other donors' samples. The sequenced sample consisted of naive CD4+ T cells from PBMCs. Stated subset: CD45RA+ positively selected. The chain employs TRBV5-1 and TRBJ2-5, with TRBD2 matching over 9 bases. The DNA of the CDR3 is TGCGCCAGCAGCGCGGGACTAGCAGAAGAGACCCAGTACTTC. Amino acid sequence: CASSAGLAEETQYF. Full variable domain (outside the CDR3, taken from reference TRBV5-1 and TRBJ2-5): KAGVTQTPRYLIKTRGQQVTLSCSPISGHRSVSWYQQTPGQGLQFLFEYFSETQRNKGNFPGRFSGRQFSNSRSEMNVSTLELGDSALYLCASSAGLAEETQYFGPGTRLLVL.